The 29 T cell receptor beta chains in this list originate from one sample, sequenced in a study of blood T cells in healthy people across ages. Alongside a J-beta primer mix, a sample-barcoded 5' primer served in a second PCR lasting roughly 7 to 11 cycles. One entry per CDR3 protein results from TCRdb running MiXCR on the 5' RACE reads. The sample lists about 900,000 distinct CDR3 sequences; around 48% were seen once. The specimen sequenced was blood. These receptors all come from a man younger than 40 in good health.

This clonotype appeared once. The CDR3 loop is CASSSDLRSGYTF. DNA for the CDR3: TGTGCCAGCAGCTCGGACCTAAGGTCCGGCTACACCTTC. This chain connects TRBV6-2 or TRBV6-3 to TRBJ1-2; D is uncertain. The CDR3 sequence is 13 residues long. With 6 bases removed from V and 8 bases from J, the gap between germline ends came to 16 bases. Germline lookup yields CDR1 MNHEY and CDR2 SVGEGT.

The chain couples TRBV12-3 or TRBV12-4 to TRBJ2-7, with a tentative D call TRBD2 (7 bases). The J call may be mistaken, given a closer DNA end match to TRBJ2-5. The CDR3 is 14 amino acids. The CDR3 region is CAKALVGGPKTQYF. CDR3 DNA: TGTGCCAAGGCTTTAGTGGGGGGGCCGAAGACCCAGTACTTC.

V and J are TRBV15 and TRBJ2-5; the D call may be TRBD1 or TRBD2 (6 bases each). The CDR3 has 13 residues. Germline lookup yields CDR1 LNHNV and CDR2 YYDKDF (reference sequence). Trimming left V 0 bases short and J 11 bases short, with 13 bases between. In DNA, the CDR3 is TGTGCCACCAGCAGAGATCTAGGAGGGGGGCAGTACTTC. Its protein product is CATSRDLGGGQYF.

The chain joins TRBV27 to TRBJ2-1, with D possibly TRBD2 on 6 matching bases. Germline V gene data show CDR1 as MNHEY and CDR2 as SMNVEV (reference sequence). V was shortened by 1 base and J by 0 bases, with 16 bases between the two germline ends. The CDR3 length is 18 residues. CDR3 residues: CASSLWGEAGSSYNEQFF. CDR3 nucleotide sequence: TGTGCCAGCAGTTTATGGGGGGAGGCGGGGAGCTCCTACAATGAGCAGTTCTTC.

This rearrangement joins TRBV12-3 or TRBV12-4 to TRBJ1-1; a weak D match, TRBD1 (6 bases). Trimming took 2 bases from V and 8 from J, leaving 15 bases between them. This CDR3 spans 14 amino acids. The CDR3 sequence is CASSLTGRPLEAFF. In nucleotides, the CDR3 is TGTGCCAGCAGTTTAACAGGGCGGCCCCTCGAAGCTTTCTTT.

This clonotype has just a few counts. CDR3 nucleotide sequence: TGCAGCGTTGAATACGACAAATTGGCGCAGTATTTT. Translating gives CSVEYDKLAQYF. This chain uses TRBV29-1 with TRBJ2-3; D remains ambiguous. Looked up from germline, CDR1 is SQVTM and CDR2 is ANQGSEA. Trimming removed 2 bases at V and 10 bases at J, with 13 bases between. The CDR3 runs to 12 residues.

This rearrangement joins TRBV5-1 to TRBJ2-2; 12 nucleotides align to TRBD2. The CDR3 sequence is 15 residues long. Trimming took 9 bases from V and 5 from J; bases not matched to a gene: 8. CDR1 is SGHRS and CDR2 is YFSETQ in the germline V gene. The CDR3, as DNA: TGCGCCACCACGAAGACTAGCGGGGGTACCGGGGAGCTGTTTTTT. Translating it yields CATTKTSGGTGELFF.

As regards this clonotype: With a much larger clone just one base away, this may be a read error. The chain links TRBV4-1 to TRBJ2-1, with D perhaps matching TRBD1 (5 bases). Germline CDR1 and CDR2: MGHRA and YSYEKL. The length of the CDR3 is 16 residues. CDR3 sequence: CACSQDGQGVYNEQFF. The CDR3 nucleotides are TGCGCCTGCAGCCAAGATGGGCAGGGTGTCTACAATGAGCAGTTCTTC.

CDR3 coding DNA: TGCAGTGCTAGAGGGAAGGGGAGTGAGAATTCACCCCTCCACTTT. Its translation is CSARGKGSENSPLHF. The chain employs TRBV20-1 and TRBJ1-6; possibly TRBD1 for D (5 bases). V was trimmed by 1 base and J by 7 bases, leaving 14 bases between them. There are 15 residues in the CDR3. CDR1 DFQATT and CDR2 SNEGSKA come from the germline V gene (reference sequence).

In its sample, this clonotype was seen a few times. This chain uses TRBV6-1 with TRBJ1-2; 8 bases match TRBD1. The CDR3 runs 15 residues. Germline V lookup: CDR1 MNHNS, CDR2 SASEGT. The V and J ends lost 6 bases and 1 base, in that order; junction bases with no gene match: 7. This CDR3 is CASRAGTGLNYGYTF. Written as DNA, the CDR3 is TGTGCCAGCAGGGCTGGGACAGGTCTTAACTATGGCTACACCTTC.

This clonotype showed up just a few times. J is TRBJ2-1 and V is TRBV12-5, with unresolved D. The V gene's germline CDR1 is LGHNT and CDR2 FRNRAP. The CDR3 spans 11 residues. The V end was cut by 9 bases, the J end by 4 bases, with 7 bases between. CDR3 coding DNA: TGTGCTAGCGGAATGTACAATGAGCAGTTCTTC. Amino acids: CASGMYNEQFF.

This clonotype appeared a few times. The J gene is TRBJ2-1, the V gene TRBV12-3 or TRBV12-4; D is possibly TRBD1 (6 bases). The V end lost 5 bases, the J end lost 5 bases, and 7 bases lay between the germline ends. This CDR3 has 12 amino acids. The CDR3 bases are TGTGCCAGCAGTACAGGGCACAATGAGCAGTTCTTC. This translates into CASSTGHNEQFF.

This chain links TRBV5-1 with TRBJ2-1; 8 bases match TRBD1. The length of the CDR3 is 14 residues. J was trimmed by 5 bases and V by 4 bases; bases with no gene match: 5. The germline V gene has CDR1 SGHRS and CDR2 YFSETQ. CDR3 DNA sequence: TGCGCCAGCAGCCCGGACAGGGTCAACAATGAGCAGTTCTTC. Its protein is CASSPDRVNNEQFF.

The rearrangement joins TRBV6-1 to TRBJ2-2; 7 bases are shared with TRBD2. V was clipped by 6 bases and J by 4 bases; unmatched bases: 8. The germline CDR1 and CDR2 sequences are MNHNS and SASEGT. The CDR3 is 15 residues long. The chain's CDR3 is CASRLGGRGTGELFF. The CDR3 DNA reads TGTGCCAGCAGGCTGGGAGGGCGCGGCACCGGGGAGCTGTTTTTT.

This clonotype was picked up a small number of times. The chain uses TRBV5-1 and TRBJ2-7, with 8 bases lining up with TRBD2. The CDR3 length is 14 residues. Looked up from germline, CDR1 is SGHRS and CDR2 is YFSETQ. Trimming took 5 bases from V and 4 from J; bases not matched to a gene: 8. Written as DNA, the CDR3 is TGCGCCAGCAGACCGGGACTAGGTATATACGAGCAGTACTTC. Protein sequence: CASRPGLGIYEQYF.

The gene calls are TRBV6-1 and TRBJ1-4; a possible D gene is TRBD1 (5 bases). In germline, CDR1 is MNHNS, CDR2 SASEGT. The CDR3 extends over 14 amino acids. Trimming pared 4 bases from V and 8 bases from J, leaving 14 bases between. The CDR3 DNA follows: TGTGCCAGCAGTGTTAGTCAGGGAGGCGAAAAACTGTTTTTT. Its translation is CASSVSQGGEKLFF.

V is TRBV30 and J is TRBJ2-1, with a possible D match to TRBD1 (5 bases). Trimming took 0 bases from V and 9 from J, leaving 12 bases between them. Germline assignment: CDR1 GTSNPN and CDR2 SVGIG (reference sequence). The CDR3 has 13 residues. For the CDR3, the DNA is TGTGCCTGGAGTGTATCGGCAGGGATTGAGCAGTTCTTC. This encodes CAWSVSAGIEQFF. Full variable domain (outside the CDR3, taken from reference TRBV30 and TRBJ2-1): SQTIHQWPATLVQPVGSPLSLECTVEGTSNPNLYWYRQAAGRGLQLLFYSVGIGQISSEVPQNLSASRPQDRQFILSSKKLLLSDSGFYLCAWSVSAGIEQFFGPGTRLTVL.

The chain joins TRBV15 to TRBJ2-5; D uncertain. V was pared by 0 bases and J by 4 bases, with 12 bases between. CDR1 LNHNV and CDR2 YYDKDF come from the germline V gene (reference sequence). CDR3 size: 15 residues. CDR3 region: CATSRDQVVGETQYF. The CDR3 nucleotides read TGTGCCACCAGCAGAGATCAGGTAGTAGGAGAGACCCAGTACTTC.

The gene calls are TRBV12-3 or TRBV12-4 and TRBJ2-1, with 11 positions matching TRBD2. This CDR3 is built from 21 residues. V shed 3 bases, J shed 0 bases, and the junction held 16 bases outside the gene matches. The CDR3 reads CASSFRRDLRLAGSSYNEQFF. DNA of the CDR3: TGTGCCAGCAGTTTCCGCCGGGACCTACGACTAGCGGGAAGCTCCTACAATGAGCAGTTCTTC.

The chain uses TRBV4-1 and TRBJ2-7, with D possibly being TRBD1 or TRBD2 (5 bases each). CDR3 length: 16 amino acids. Trimming shortened V by 0 bases and J by 3 bases, and 15 bases separated the two germline ends. Germline-derived CDR1 and CDR2 are MGHRA and YSYEKL. This CDR3 is CASSQDSAGKGYEQYF. CDR3 bases: TGCGCCAGCAGCCAAGATAGCGCAGGGAAGGGCTACGAGCAGTACTTC.

The chain is built from TRBV27 and TRBJ2-7; D is perhaps TRBD2 (5 bases). The CDR3 is 14 residues long. CDR1 is MNHEY and CDR2 is SMNVEV in the germline V gene (reference sequence). V was clipped by 4 bases and J by 6 bases, with 16 bases between them. The CDR3 DNA reads as TGTGCCAGCAGTTCGCGACCAGCGGTGGGCGAGCAGTACTTC. Its translation is CASSSRPAVGEQYF.

The CDR3 coding sequence is TGTGCCAGCAGCTTCAAGGGGGTGTATCAGCCCCAGCATTTT. Amino acid sequence: CASSFKGVYQPQHF. V and J are TRBV5-6 and TRBJ1-5; TRBD1 might be the D (6 bases). CDR1 and CDR2 (germline): SGHDT, YYEEEE. The CDR3 spans 14 residues. V lost 2 bases and J 5 bases, leaving 11 bases between the germline ends.

The chain joins TRBV3-1 to TRBJ2-5; the match to TRBD2 covers 11 bases. This CDR3 is 16 amino acids long. CDR1 and CDR2 from the germline V gene are LGHDT and YNNKEL (reference sequence). Trimming took 1 base from V and 0 from J; bases not matched to a gene: 1. The CDR3 loop is CASSQASGGYQETQYF. The DNA for the CDR3 is TGTGCCAGCAGCCAAGCTAGCGGGGGGTACCAAGAGACCCAGTACTTC.

The rearrangement links TRBV30 to TRBJ2-7, with D maybe TRBD1 (6 bases). The germline CDR1 and CDR2 sequences are GTSNPN and SVGIG (reference sequence). The CDR3 loop spans 13 amino acids. The V and J ends lost 6 bases and 3 bases respectively, with 15 bases between them. The CDR3 protein is CACFPGHGYEQYF. The CDR3 region has the DNA TGTGCCTGCTTCCCGGGACACGGCTACGAGCAGTACTTC.

This clonotype was counted ten times or more. CDR3 in amino acids: CSVKGGQGPSNYGYTF. The CDR3 DNA sequence: TGCAGCGTGAAAGGGGGACAGGGGCCCTCTAACTATGGCTACACCTTC. The chain combines TRBV29-1 with TRBJ1-2, with TRBD1 matching 10 bases. V shed 6 bases and J 0 bases; nucleotides not matched to a gene: 10. This CDR3 contains 16 residues. Germline CDR1 is SQVTM and CDR2 is ANQGSEA.

This chain uses TRBV5-1 with TRBJ1-2, with D unclear. In germline, CDR1 is SGHRS, CDR2 YFSETQ. This CDR3 region has 17 residues. Trimming removed 0 bases at V and 8 bases at J, with 23 bases between. CDR3 DNA: TGCGCCAGCAGCTTGGCCGGCGACCCAACTAGTTCTAACGGCTACACCTTC. Translating it yields CASSLAGDPTSSNGYTF. The whole variable domain, filled in from reference TRBV5-1 and TRBJ1-2, reads KAGVTQTPRYLIKTRGQQVTLSCSPISGHRSVSWYQQTPGQGLQFLFEYFSETQRNKGNFPGRFSGRQFSNSRSEMNVSTLELGDSALYLCASSLAGDPTSSNGYTFGSGTRLTVV.

The chain employs TRBV28 and TRBJ1-1; D is uncertain. CDR1 MDHEN and CDR2 SYDVKM come from the germline V gene. This CDR3 has 10 residues. V lost 7 bases and J lost 5, with 5 bases in between. Written as DNA, the CDR3 is TGTGCCAGCATGGAAACTGAAGCTTTCTTT. Protein: CASMETEAFF.

CDR3 protein: CASSIVGAEAFF. CDR3 sequence (DNA): TGCGCCAGCAGCATAGTCGGTGCTGAAGCTTTCTTT. V usage is TRBV4-3 and J usage is TRBJ1-1; D uncertain. The CDR3 runs 12 residues. V gave up 5 bases and J gave up 6 bases, with 10 bases separating them. Germline V gene sequence: CDR1 LGHNA, CDR2 YSLEER.

The chain carries TRBV20-1 and TRBJ2-1, with D unresolved. V was pared by 6 bases and J by 4 bases, with 10 bases between. CDR1 is DFQATT and CDR2 is SNEGSKA in the germline V gene (reference sequence). This CDR3 comprises 12 residues. CDR3 coding DNA: TGCAGTGCCCCGACGGATTACAATGAGCAGTTCTTC. Translating it yields CSAPTDYNEQFF.